This T cell receptor (beta chain) originates from a study of graft-versus-host responses after intestinal transplantation. Per the germline V gene, CDR1 is KGHSH and CDR2 is LQKENI. CDR3 size: 13 residues. Trimming stripped 1 base from V and 5 bases from J, with 8 bases between. Investigators treated the graft tissue so that it released intraepithelial and lamina propria lymphocytes. Assay used: immunoSEQ multiplex PCR; TCRdb lists only in-frame clones, some missing. The table includes around 15,000 clones, 75% to 85% detected once. The receptor was isolated from a human patient who received an intestinal transplant, so some T cells may come from the graft donor. The chain carries TRBV18 and TRBJ1-2; D not resolved. Specimen: ileum tissue, collected roughly 98 days after intestinal transplant. For the CDR3, the DNA is TGTGCCAGCTCACCACAAGGGAGGTATGGCTACACCTTC. It specifies CASSPQGRYGYTF.